This T cell receptor (beta chain) was profiled in a study of persistence of HIV-infected CD4 T cells (TCRdb year 2020). With regard to the full study: The study isolated CMV- and HIV-1 Gag-responding CD4+ T cells from ART-treated individuals to examine antigen-driven clonal expansion of HIV-1-infected cells. The median time participants had been on suppressive ART was 7 to 9 years. Peripheral blood samples of up to about 180 mL were taken at multiple time points, with the exception of a couple of participants who underwent leukapheresis at a single time point. The clonality of all cells in each sorted population was measured by TCRbeta sequencing, and the clonality of infected cells was measured by proviral sequencing. The TCR cluster analysis across participants included about eight participants for CMV and over 5 participants for Gag. Points the paper makes about the study in general: Because the TCR analyses were done in bulk, restricting them to just the rare CMV-responding cells that actually carried HIV-1 proviruses was not possible. Few individuals were included in the study, and only a limited range of antigens was tested. Significantly lower TCRbeta richness was observed in CMV- and Gag-responding cells than in anti-CD3/anti-CD28-responding cells, and higher oligoclonality was observed in CMV-responding cells than in CD3/CD28-stimulated and Gag-responding cells. A correlation was observed between TCR oligoclonality and proviral oligoclonality within the same sorted populations. Enrichment of degenerate expanded CDR3beta sequences was found in antigen-responding cells, suggesting convergent selection of CD4+ responses to CMV and Gag.

With regard to this clone: Its antigen target is currently unknown. No qualities accompany the bases; no much larger clone lies one base away.

The treatment or condition label of this sample denotes: suppressive antiretroviral therapy. Lysates of CMV-infected fibroblasts at about 11 ug/mL were used to stimulate the cells. Memory CD4+ T cells that did not respond, being CD40L-negative, CD69-negative and CD45RO-high, were sorted as memory populations depleted of antigen-responding cells. HIV-1-infected adults in whom suppressive ART had been started during chronic infection were enrolled as participants. Participants had undetectable plasma HIV-1 RNA below 50 copies/mL for at least 4 years. To be included, a participant needed positive CMV serology and a CD4+ T cell count above 400 cells/uL. Before stimulation, PBMCs were isolated using density centrifugation and depleted of CD8+ T cells. For 15 to 20 hours, CD8-depleted PBMCs were stimulated with anti-CD28/CD49d costimulation, a CD40-blocking antibody, and enfuvirtide, which was added to prevent new infections. Sorting was done on either a Beckman Coulter MoFlo Legacy or an XDP sorter, and propidium iodide was used to exclude dead cells. Genomic DNA was extracted with the QIAamp DNA Mini Kit for samples above one million cells, otherwise with the Quick-DNA Microprep Kit.

V is clipped by 0 bases and J by 1 base, and the sequence between their germline boundaries is 9 bases long. Counted from cysteine to phenylalanine, this CDR3 has 15 amino acids. The only DNA kept is the CDR3, 45 bases in frame from the first base. CDR1 and CDR2 (LGHDT, YNNKEL) derive from the germline V gene (reference sequence). The immunoSEQ hsTCRB assay version 4, run in survey mode, was used to sequence TCRbeta repertoires from genomic DNA. For TCRbeta sequencing, genomic DNA was diluted to around 9.6 ng/uL, and up to 1 ug was used per sample. Processing in the source paper ran as follows. TCRbeta data were analyzed in ImmunoSeq Analyzer 3.0, with diversity computed on productive nucleotide rearrangements. Using the Immunarch R package, the improved Chao index served to estimate lower-bound TCR diversity and the Gini coefficient served to estimate clonality. Nucleotide rearrangements that differed but encoded the same CDR3beta amino acid sequence were counted as separate clonotypes. TCRbeta sequences significantly enriched in antigen-responding cells relative to anti-CD3/anti-CD28-activated cells were identified by differential abundance analysis. GLIPH2 clustered TCRs by predicted peptide-MHC specificity, both within individual participants and across merged participant data sets. TCRdb mirrors the immuneACCESS table, restricted to in-frame sequences. Some clones are absent from its copies; in checked studies, under half trace to an unresolved V gene, and the reason for the others is unknown. The DNA gave D and trimming, while V, J and clone size come from that table. The table for this sample lists 25,000 to 35,000 clones; 75% to 85% of them were counted only once. Over 0.7% of the sample belongs to the ten largest clones.

The clonotype originates from an adult man with HIV who was CMV-seropositive. The sample consisted of CD4+ T cells sorted from PBMCs after 18-hour stimulation, taken from a patient who received antiretroviral therapy. The cell subset or site label, as the study defines it: CD40L-CD69- CD45RO-high memory CD4 T cells not responding to CMV lysate. The chain was built from TRBV3-1 (or the pseudogene TRBV3-2) and TRBJ2-5; the D gene is perhaps TRBD2, from 6 matching bases. Here is the DNA: TGTGCCAGCAGCCAAGATTGGCGGGGCCAAGAGACCCAGTACTTC. This sequence encodes CASSQDWRGQETQYF.